These 29 T cell receptor beta chains share one sample of origin, sequenced in a study of T-cell reconstitution after alpha-beta-depleted transplantation in children. Unique molecular identifiers tagged the TCRbeta library. TCRdb reprocessed the PCR reads with MiXCR, giving one entry per CDR3 protein. In the table there are around 370,000 distinct CDR3 sequences, 15% to 20% of which are singletons. The sample consisted of PBMCs, mostly from graft donor cells, taken 360 days after TCRalphabeta/CD19-depleted stem cell transplant. The receptors come from a male patient aged 2 to 10 who had a stem cell transplant for acute lymphoblastic leukemia, so the T cells may come from the graft donor.

The V call is TRBV7-8, the J call TRBJ2-7; no reliable D call. V shed 1 base and J shed 4 bases, with 17 bases lying between them. CDR1 and CDR2 (germline): SGHVS, FQNEAQ. The CDR3 covers 16 residues. The chain's CDR3 is CASSLVKRTPRYEQYF. The CDR3 DNA is TGTGCCAGCAGCTTAGTGAAGCGCACTCCGAGGTACGAGCAGTACTTC.

In its sample, this clonotype was seen a few times. The J gene is TRBJ2-5, the V gene TRBV5-1, with D possibly being TRBD2 (5 bases). Germline CDR1 is SGHRS and CDR2 is YFSETQ. Trimming pared 1 base from V and 0 bases from J, leaving 13 bases between. The CDR3 runs to 16 residues. The CDR3 DNA is TGCGCCAGCAGCTTGCCTGGCGGGTCGTACCAAGAGACCCAGTACTTC. Protein: CASSLPGGSYQETQYF.

This clonotype was recorded at least ten times. J is TRBJ1-5 and V is TRBV20-1; D gene unclear. V lost 6 bases and J 0 bases, leaving 9 bases between the germline ends. The CDR3 extends over 13 amino acids. CDR1 and CDR2 (germline): DFQATT, SNEGSKA (reference sequence). The CDR3: CSASFSSNQPQHF. The CDR3 coding sequence is TGCAGTGCCAGCTTTAGTAGCAATCAGCCCCAGCATTTT.

V usage is TRBV6-5 and J usage is TRBJ1-1; D ambiguous. V gave up 2 bases and J gave up 1 base, with 8 bases separating them. The CDR3 spans 14 residues. Germline CDR1 is MNHEY and CDR2 is SVGAGI. CDR3 sequence (DNA): TGTGCCAGCAGTTACGGGATGCCGAACACTGAAGCTTTCTTT. Its translation: CASSYGMPNTEAFF.

The chain combines TRBV7-9 with TRBJ2-5, with D unclear. With 1 base removed from V and 2 bases from J, the gap between germline ends came to 8 bases. Germline loops: CDR1 SEHNR, CDR2 FQNEAQ (reference sequence). CDR3 size: 14 residues. Written as DNA, the CDR3 is TGTGCCAGCAGCTTAGTACAGACACAAGAGACCCAGTACTTC. It encodes CASSLVQTQETQYF.

This clonotype was counted between two and nine times. The chain is built from TRBV29-1 and TRBJ2-1; 12 nucleotides align to TRBD2. Germline values: CDR1 SQVTM, CDR2 ANQGSEA. This CDR3 has 15 amino acids. V trimming: 7 bases; J trimming: 4 bases; junction bases outside the gene matches: 8. Here the CDR3 reads CSALRTSGIYNEQFF. The CDR3 coding sequence is TGCAGCGCGTTGAGGACTAGCGGGATTTACAATGAGCAGTTCTTC.

This clonotype occurred a few times. The V gene is TRBV5-8, the J gene TRBJ2-6, with TRBD1 matching over 10 bases. This CDR3 is 16 amino acids long. The J segment lost 2 bases and the V segment lost 5 bases, leaving 4 bases of the junction unmatched. CDR1 is SGHTS and CDR2 is YDEGEE in the germline V gene. The DNA of the CDR3 is TGTGCCAGCAGACGACAGGGGGCTGCTGGGGCCAACGTCCTGACTTTC. It yields the protein CASRRQGAAGANVLTF.

Comment on this clonotype: A clone one base away is much larger, so this may be a read error. The rearrangement uses TRBV20-1 and TRBJ2-5; D call uncertain. CDR3 size: 14 residues. Germline V gene data show CDR1 as DFQATT and CDR2 as SNEGSKA (reference sequence). Here the CDR3 reads CSAVYGSRRESQYF. The CDR3 coding sequence is TGCAGTGCTGTTTACGGGTCCCGGCGAGAGAGCCAGTACTTC.

This clonotype came up a few times. The chain joins TRBV7-2 to TRBJ1-1, with no clear D. With 5 bases removed from V and 5 bases from J, the gap between germline ends came to 15 bases. This CDR3 is built from 14 residues. Germline CDR1 is SGHTA and CDR2 is FQGNSA. The CDR3 sequence is CASSTSPGVTEAFF. The DNA of the CDR3 is TGTGCCAGCAGCACCTCCCCGGGAGTGACTGAAGCTTTCTTT.

This clonotype has a count of ten or more. The chain has TRBV12-3 or TRBV12-4 and TRBJ2-2, with D maybe TRBD2 (7 bases). This CDR3 is built from 16 residues. Trimming cost V 3 bases and J 4 bases, with 15 bases left between them. The CDR3 here is CASSFPRGGSTGELFF. CDR3 nucleotide sequence: TGTGCCAGCAGTTTTCCTAGGGGGGGATCCACCGGGGAGCTGTTTTTT.

The CDR3 coding sequence is TGTGCCAGCAGTTACTCACTAGCGGGACCTTCTAGGGCCAACGTCCTGACTTTC. Amino acids: CASSYSLAGPSRANVLTF. The V call is TRBV6-5, the J call TRBJ2-6; TRBD2 matches at 10 bases. This CDR3 has 18 amino acids. The germline CDR1 and CDR2 sequences are MNHEY and SVGAGI. V lost 0 bases to trimming and J lost 5 bases; unmatched junction nucleotides: 7.

The chain has TRBV5-1 and TRBJ2-3; no definite D call. V lost 0 bases, J lost 1 base, and 6 bases lay in between. This CDR3 has 14 amino acids. Germline CDR1 reads SGHRS; CDR2 reads YFSETQ. CDR3 nucleotides: TGCGCCAGCAGCTTGGAGCCGGGCACAGATACGCAGTATTTT. As protein: CASSLEPGTDTQYF.

This clonotype was found many times. The J gene is TRBJ2-2, the V gene TRBV6-2 or TRBV6-3; possible D gene TRBD1, 6 bases. Germline V gene sequence: CDR1 MNHEY, CDR2 SVGEGT. The CDR3 is 15 residues long. Between the trimmed V and J ends, which lost 2 bases and 6 bases, there was a span of 13 bases. CDR3 sequence: CASSYSPTGSGELFF. The CDR3, as DNA: TGTGCCAGCAGTTACAGTCCCACAGGGTCCGGGGAGCTGTTTTTT.

This clonotype occurred a few times. The rearrangement links TRBV3-1 to TRBJ2-1, with 12 bases fitting TRBD2. Per the germline V gene, CDR1 is LGHDT and CDR2 is YNNKEL (reference sequence). V shed 4 bases, J shed 2 bases, and the junction held 6 bases outside the gene matches. CDR3 size: 17 residues. CDR3 in DNA: TGTGCCAGCAGCCCGCTGACTAGCGGGAGCACCTACAATGAGCAGTTCTTC. This encodes CASSPLTSGSTYNEQFF.

The CDR3 here is CSALTGGSYEQYF. CDR3 nucleotides: TGCAGCGCCTTGACAGGAGGCTCCTACGAGCAGTACTTC. The chain has TRBV29-1 and TRBJ2-7, with a possible D match to TRBD1 (6 bases). Germline CDR1 is SQVTM and CDR2 is ANQGSEA. The CDR3 has 13 residues. V lost 7 bases to trimming and J lost 0 bases, with 13 bases between them.

The rearrangement uses TRBV19 and TRBJ1-1; 9 nucleotides line up with TRBD1. Germline lookup yields CDR1 LNHDA and CDR2 SQIVND (reference sequence). V was clipped by 10 bases and J by 1 base; unmatched bases: 19. The CDR3 is made up of 18 amino acids. In DNA form, the CDR3 reads TGTGCCACCACAAAGCCGGGACAGGGAATCAATTGGAACACTGAAGCTTTCTTT. Residues: CATTKPGQGINWNTEAFF.

The genes are TRBV4-2 and TRBJ2-1; the D gene could be TRBD1 or TRBD2 (5 bases each). The CDR3 loop spans 18 amino acids. V was clipped by 10 bases and J by 0 bases, with 25 bases between them. Germline loops: CDR1 LGHNA, CDR2 YNFKEQ. Written as DNA, the CDR3 is TGTGCCATGGGCCCCGGGGCAAATCCGTTACTCTCCTACAATGAGCAGTTCTTC. Translating gives CAMGPGANPLLSYNEQFF.

This clonotype was found a few times. The rearrangement joins TRBV5-5 to TRBJ2-1; tentatively, D is TRBD1 (6 bases). Germline CDR1 reads SGHKS; CDR2 reads YYEKEE (reference sequence). This CDR3 spans 15 amino acids. With 7 bases removed from V and 1 base from J, the gap between germline ends came to 15 bases. CDR3 nucleotides: TGTGCCAGCGGTCCAGGGGACATTTCCTACAATGAGCAGTTCTTC. Translated: CASGPGDISYNEQFF. Supplemented by reference TRBV5-5 and TRBJ2-1, the full variable domain reads DAGVTQSPTHLIKTRGQQVTLRCSPISGHKSVSWYQQVLGQGPQFIFQYYEKEERGRGNFPDRFSARQFPNYSSELNVNALLLGDSALYLCASGPGDISYNEQFFGPGTRLTVL.

In this sample, this clonotype turned up a few times. For the CDR3, the DNA is TGCGCCAGCAGCCAACACCCGGGACGTAACACCGGGGAGCTGTTTTTT. Its translation is CASSQHPGRNTGELFF. This rearrangement joins TRBV4-3 to TRBJ2-2; the D call may be TRBD1 or TRBD2 (5 bases each). From germline, CDR1 is LGHNA and CDR2 YSLEER. This CDR3 spans 16 amino acids. V was clipped by 2 bases and J by 2 bases, with 12 bases between them.

The table lists this clonotype with many counts. This rearrangement joins TRBV4-3 to TRBJ2-1; 12 positions match TRBD2. Germline trimming cut 1 base from V and 8 bases from J; bases unmatched to any gene: 9. CDR3 length: 17 amino acids. Germline CDR1 and CDR2: LGHNA and YSLEER. CDR3 nucleotides: TGCGCCAGCAGCCAAGGCGCTAGCGGGAGGGCCCGGGATGAGCAGTTCTTC. Amino acids: CASSQGASGRARDEQFF.

This clonotype was seen only a few times. The V call is TRBV5-1, the J call TRBJ1-1; no reliable D call. The CDR3 is made up of 15 amino acids. Germline V lookup: CDR1 SGHRS, CDR2 YFSETQ. V lost 2 bases, J lost 0 bases, and 11 bases lay in between. This chain's CDR3 is CASSLGRTMNTEAFF. Here the CDR3 DNA reads TGCGCCAGCAGCTTAGGCAGGACTATGAACACTGAAGCTTTCTTT.

This clonotype came up a few times. The chain is built from TRBV11-2 and TRBJ2-7, with D possibly matching TRBD2 (5 bases). This CDR3 contains 14 residues. The germline V gene encodes CDR1 SGHAT and CDR2 FQNNGV. Trimming left V 1 base short and J 5 bases short, with 12 bases between. CDR3 region: CASSLGGSWNEQYF. The CDR3 DNA reads TGTGCCAGCAGCTTAGGTGGGAGTTGGAACGAGCAGTACTTC.

This clonotype was detected only a few times. This chain uses TRBV4-3 with TRBJ2-1, with 12 nucleotides matching TRBD2. The CDR3 is 16 residues long. The germline CDR1 and CDR2 sequences are LGHNA and YSLEER. The V and J ends lost 4 bases and 8 bases, in that order; junction bases with no gene match: 9. CDR3 DNA sequence: TGCGCCAGCAGCCCCAGACTAGCGGGAGTGGGACATGAGCAGTTCTTC. It specifies CASSPRLAGVGHEQFF.

The V gene is TRBV4-3, the J gene TRBJ2-1, with D perhaps TRBD2 (6 bases). V was shortened by 0 bases and J by 7 bases, with 13 bases between the two germline ends. The CDR3 has 15 amino acids. CDR1 is LGHNA and CDR2 is YSLEER in the germline V gene. Here the CDR3 DNA reads TGCGCCAGCAGCCAAGATCAAACTAGCAAGAATGAGCAGTTCTTC. Protein product: CASSQDQTSKNEQFF.

This chain joins TRBV6-2 or TRBV6-3 and TRBJ2-5, with 8 nucleotides matching TRBD1. The CDR3 is made up of 14 amino acids. The germline CDR1 and CDR2 sequences are MNHEY and SVGEGT. Germline trimming cut 5 bases from V and 5 bases from J; bases unmatched to any gene: 7. CDR3 nucleotides: TGTGCCAGCAGTACATGGACAGGGCACGAGACCCAGTACTTC. Residues: CASSTWTGHETQYF.

On this clonotype: Germline and junction disagree at one end, which may indicate a read error. V and J are TRBV20-1 and TRBJ2-7; 12 bases line up with TRBD2. This CDR3 contains 14 residues. The germline V gene has CDR1 DFQATT and CDR2 SNEGSKA (reference sequence). Here the CDR3 DNA reads TGCAGTGCTAGGAGACTAGCGGGAGTGTACGAGCAGGACTTC. Translated, it gives CSARRLAGVYEQDF.

The rearrangement joins TRBV28 to TRBJ1-5; D is undetermined. V was pared by 5 bases and J by 1 base, with 18 bases between. Germline CDR1 and CDR2: MDHEN and SYDVKM. The CDR3 is 17 amino acids. The CDR3 region is CASSPRGSGWSNQPQHF. In DNA form, the CDR3 reads TGTGCCAGCAGTCCCCGAGGTTCAGGTTGGAGCAATCAGCCCCAGCATTTT.

This clonotype was seen a handful of times. The chain has TRBV14 and TRBJ2-1; D assignment may be TRBD1 or TRBD2 (5 bases each). Germline loops: CDR1 SGHDN, CDR2 FVKESK. Trimming removed 0 bases at V and 8 bases at J, with 26 bases between. This CDR3 has 19 amino acids. CDR3 bases: TGTGCCAGCAGCCAAGAAGAGGGGTCGGATCCCCATCTCTGGGATGAGCAGTTCTTC. Amino acid sequence: CASSQEEGSDPHLWDEQFF. The full variable domain, with the rest looked up from reference TRBV14 and TRBJ2-1, is EAGVTQFPSHSVIEKGQTVTLRCDPISGHDNLYWYRRVMGKEIKFLLHFVKESKQDESGMPNNRFLAERTGGTYSTLKVQPAELEDSGVYFCASSQEEGSDPHLWDEQFFGPGTRLTVL.

This clonotype was detected only a few times. The gene calls are TRBV12-3 or TRBV12-4 and TRBJ2-7; D is uncertain. The CDR3 totals 13 residues. V was clipped by 6 bases and J by 2 bases, with 11 bases between them. The CDR3 protein is CASSWALTYEQYF. The DNA of the CDR3 is TGTGCCAGCAGCTGGGCGTTAACCTACGAGCAGTACTTC.